This entry is about one T cell receptor beta chain. The entry originates in a study of T cell responses to AZD1222 COVID-19 vaccine. The overall study: Some second doses came at about 4 weeks and others at about 12 weeks; these were pooled.

Some clones are missing from TCRdb's copy, which holds only in-frame ones; the method was immunoSEQ multiplex PCR. The sample records around 110,000 clones, 80% to 90% being singletons. The CDR3 has 16 amino acids. Germline V lookup: CDR1 MGHRA, CDR2 YSYEKL. Trimming removed 4 bases at V and 2 bases at J, with 17 bases between. The specimen comprised peripheral blood, sampled on day 0 of AZD1222 vaccination. J is TRBJ2-5 and V is TRBV4-1; D unresolved. This TCR was sampled from an adult in good health. CDR3 amino acids: CASSPFGEVGQETQYF. For the CDR3, the DNA is TGCGCCAGCAGCCCGTTCGGTGAGGTAGGACAAGAGACCCAGTACTTC.